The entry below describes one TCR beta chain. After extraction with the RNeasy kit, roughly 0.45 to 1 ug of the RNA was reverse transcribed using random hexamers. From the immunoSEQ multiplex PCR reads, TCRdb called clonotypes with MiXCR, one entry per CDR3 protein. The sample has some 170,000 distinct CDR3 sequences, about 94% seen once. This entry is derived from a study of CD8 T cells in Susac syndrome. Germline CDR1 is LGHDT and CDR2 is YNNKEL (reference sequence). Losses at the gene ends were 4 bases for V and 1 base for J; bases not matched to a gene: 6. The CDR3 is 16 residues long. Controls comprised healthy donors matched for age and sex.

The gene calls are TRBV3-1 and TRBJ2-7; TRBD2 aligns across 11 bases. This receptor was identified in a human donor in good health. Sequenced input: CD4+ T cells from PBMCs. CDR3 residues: CASSPLLAGVSYEQYF. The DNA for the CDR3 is TGTGCCAGCAGCCCCTTACTAGCGGGAGTGTCCTACGAGCAGTACTTC.